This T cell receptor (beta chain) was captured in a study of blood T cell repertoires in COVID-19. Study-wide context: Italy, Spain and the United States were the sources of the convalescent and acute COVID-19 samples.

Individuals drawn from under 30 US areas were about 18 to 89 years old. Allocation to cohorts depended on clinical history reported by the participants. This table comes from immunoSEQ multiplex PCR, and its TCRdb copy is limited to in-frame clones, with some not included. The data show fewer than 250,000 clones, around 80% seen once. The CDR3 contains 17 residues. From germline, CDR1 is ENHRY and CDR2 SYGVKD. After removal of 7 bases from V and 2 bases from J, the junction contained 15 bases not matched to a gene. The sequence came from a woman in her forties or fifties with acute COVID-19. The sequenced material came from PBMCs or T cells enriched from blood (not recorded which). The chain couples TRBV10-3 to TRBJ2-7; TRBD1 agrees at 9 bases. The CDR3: CAITAGDRERSAYEQYV. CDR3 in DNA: TGTGCCATCACTGCCGGGGACAGGGAAAGATCGGCCTACGAGCAGTACGTC.